These 19 T cell receptor beta chains were sequenced from one sample in a study of cytomegalovirus exposure and HLA in healthy donors. 13 Jbeta primers and 60 Vbeta primers were used for the PCR. Clones were read by immunoSEQ multiplex PCR, and TCRdb kept only the in-frame ones, dropping some. The data contain under 200,000 clones, approximately 80% of them singletons. Sequenced input: PBMCs. The receptors were sampled from a woman younger than 30 in good health and CMV-seronegative.

This clone was seen a single time. The V call is TRBV30, the J call TRBJ2-1; 8 positions match TRBD2. V lost 3 bases, J lost 3 bases, and 4 bases stayed unmatched. This CDR3 is built from 14 residues. Germline V gene data show CDR1 as GTSNPN and CDR2 as SVGIG (reference sequence). The CDR3 region is CAWRLSGNYNEQFF. CDR3 nucleotides: TGTGCCTGGAGGCTTAGCGGGAACTACAATGAGCAGTTCTTC.

This chain uses TRBV19 with TRBJ2-7; TRBD1 matches 10 bases. CDR1 is LNHDA and CDR2 is SQIVND in the germline V gene (reference sequence). This CDR3 is 17 amino acids long. V was clipped by 5 bases and J by 4 bases; unmatched bases: 14. The CDR3 DNA is TGTGCCAGTAGTGTTCCGGGACAGGGGACTGAGGAATACGAGCAGTACTTC. Protein product: CASSVPGQGTEEYEQYF.

The chain couples TRBV5-1 to TRBJ2-7; 13 nucleotides align to TRBD2. CDR1 SGHRS and CDR2 YFSETQ come from the germline V gene. Trimming removed 2 bases from V and 7 bases from J; junction bases left unmatched: 6. The CDR3 has 15 residues. CDR3 in amino acids: CASSLRLAGGREQYF. In nucleotides, the CDR3 is TGCGCCAGCAGCTTACGACTAGCGGGAGGAAGGGAGCAGTACTTC.

J is TRBJ2-2 and V is TRBV5-8; a possible D gene is TRBD1 (6 bases). The CDR3 is 13 residues long. With 2 bases removed from V and 5 bases from J, the gap between germline ends came to 7 bases. The germline gives CDR1 SGHTS, CDR2 YDEGEE. The CDR3 nucleotides read TGTGCCAGCAGCTTCAGGGGAACCGGGGAGCTGTTTTTT. Translated, it gives CASSFRGTGELFF.

The rearrangement joins TRBV7-2 to TRBJ2-5; D is possibly TRBD1 (5 bases). Germline loops: CDR1 SGHTA, CDR2 FQGNSA. Trimming removed 5 bases from V and 5 bases from J, with 18 bases in between. The CDR3 contains 15 residues. This CDR3 reads CASSRRQEPGETQYF. The CDR3 DNA sequence: TGTGCCAGCAGCCGTCGCCAGGAGCCAGGGGAGACCCAGTACTTC. Supplemented by reference TRBV7-2 and TRBJ2-5, the full variable domain reads GAGVSQSPSNKVTEKGKDVELRCDPISGHTALYWYRQSLGQGLEFLIYFQGNSAPDKSGLPSDRFSAERTGGSVSTLTIQRTQQEDSAVYLCASSRRQEPGETQYFGPGTRLLVL.

This clone was seen just once. The genes are TRBV2 and TRBJ2-2; TRBD1 matches 7 bases. With 4 bases clipped from V and 5 bases from J, the junction kept 10 bases outside the gene matches. The CDR3 spans 16 residues. CDR1 is SNHLY and CDR2 is FYNNEI in the germline V gene. CDR3: CASSALTGMSTGELFF. For the CDR3, the DNA is TGTGCCAGCAGTGCCCTGACAGGGATGAGTACCGGGGAGCTGTTTTTT.

A note on this clone: Germline is not matched at one junction end, which may reflect a read error. The chain couples TRBV7-9 to TRBJ2-3, with 9 bases that match TRBD2. The CDR3 has 15 amino acids. Germline loops: CDR1 SEHNR, CDR2 FQNEAQ (reference sequence). The CDR3: CSSSLRTSGTDTQYF. CDR3 in DNA: TGTTCCAGCAGCTTACGGACTAGCGGCACAGATACGCAGTATTTT.

The chain's CDR3 is CASSSGQPYEQYF. CDR3 sequence (DNA): TGCGCCAGCAGCTCGGGACAGCCCTACGAGCAGTACTTC. V and J are TRBV5-1 and TRBJ2-7, with 7 bases that match TRBD1. V dropped 3 bases and J dropped 2; count of bases not matched to a gene: 2. The CDR3 spans 13 residues. In germline, CDR1 is SGHRS, CDR2 YFSETQ.

The rearrangement links TRBV11-3 to TRBJ2-3; maybe TRBD2 (5 bases). Germline values: CDR1 SGHNT, CDR2 YENEEA. The CDR3 is 16 amino acids. V was pared by 5 bases and J by 3 bases, with 18 bases between. CDR3 sequence: CASSPRAEGATDTQYF. The DNA of the CDR3 is TGTGCCAGCAGCCCGCGGGCCGAGGGAGCGACAGATACGCAGTATTTT.

The chain joins TRBV4-3 to TRBJ1-1; no firm D call. V was pared by 0 bases and J by 1 base, with 12 bases between. Germline CDR1 LGHNA, CDR2 YSLEER. CDR3 length equals 16 residues. The CDR3 region is CASSQDWSGENTEAFF. CDR3 nucleotides: TGCGCCAGCAGCCAAGATTGGAGCGGAGAGAACACTGAAGCTTTCTTT.

The chain recombines TRBV18 with TRBJ2-7, with 7 bases aligning to TRBD1. The germline gives CDR1 KGHSH, CDR2 LQKENI. The CDR3 has 12 amino acids. The V gene end was trimmed by 8 bases and the J gene end by 4 bases; junction bases not matched to a gene: 5. The CDR3 sequence: CASPQGFYEQYF. The CDR3 DNA sequence: TGTGCCAGCCCACAGGGGTTTTACGAGCAGTACTTC.

V and J are TRBV12-1 and TRBJ2-1; the D segment call TRBD2 is taken from the table without a DNA check. TRBV12-1 is tagged as a pseudogene. The CDR3 has 16 amino acids. The CDR3 DNA is TGTGCCAGCAGCTCTAGACCGGCGAGCTCCTACAATGAGCAGTTCTTC. It specifies CASSSRPASSYNEQFF.

This chain links TRBV5-4 with TRBJ2-2; D is perhaps TRBD2 (6 bases). V lost 4 bases to trimming and J lost 0 bases, with 10 bases between them. Germline assignment: CDR1 SGHNT and CDR2 YYREEE (reference sequence). The CDR3 has 15 amino acids. The CDR3 DNA reads as TGTGCCAGCAGCCCCGGGACTGCGAACACCGGGGAGCTGTTTTTT. Its translation: CASSPGTANTGELFF. Looking up the rest from reference TRBV5-4 and TRBJ2-2 gives the full variable domain: ETGVTQSPTHLIKTRGQQVTLRCSSQSGHNTVSWYQQALGQGPQFIFQYYREEENGRGNFPPRFSGLQFPNYSSELNVNALELDDSALYLCASSPGTANTGELFFGEGSRLTVL.

The V gene is TRBV29-1, the J gene TRBJ1-1; D is ambiguous. This CDR3 has 13 amino acids. V was trimmed by 2 bases and J by 0 bases, leaving 7 bases between them. Germline CDR1 SQVTM, CDR2 ANQGSEA. CDR3: CSVEPVMNTEAFF. The CDR3 region has the DNA TGCAGCGTTGAACCGGTCATGAACACTGAAGCTTTCTTT.

J is TRBJ2-7 and V is TRBV11-2; 7 nucleotides align to TRBD1. The germline gives CDR1 SGHAT, CDR2 FQNNGV. The V segment lost 6 bases and the J segment 2 bases; nucleotides outside the gene matches: 7. This CDR3 is built from 14 residues. CDR3 in amino acids: CASRPGTAPYEQYF. The CDR3 DNA sequence: TGTGCCAGCAGGCCCGGGACAGCCCCCTACGAGCAGTACTTC.

This sequence joins TRBV28 and TRBJ2-5; no clear D. V was shortened by 5 bases and J by 4 bases, with 8 bases between the two germline ends. Per the germline V gene, CDR1 is MDHEN and CDR2 is SYDVKM. The CDR3 runs 12 residues. The CDR3 sequence is CASSPSGETQYF. The CDR3 DNA reads TGTGCCAGCAGTCCTTCCGGAGAGACCCAGTACTTC.

The CDR3 sequence is CASSPPSGGTVSYNEQFF. CDR3 coding DNA: TGTGCCAGCTCACCACCATCTGGAGGGACAGTCTCCTACAATGAGCAGTTCTTC. The chain uses TRBV18 and TRBJ2-1; weak D call: TRBD1 (7 bases). In germline, CDR1 is KGHSH, CDR2 LQKENI. There are 18 residues in the CDR3. With 0 bases removed from V and 0 bases from J, the gap between germline ends came to 15 bases.

The chain is built from TRBV7-2 and TRBJ2-5, with a tentative D call TRBD2 (7 bases). Trimming took 5 bases from V and 1 from J, leaving 17 bases between them. Germline CDR1 and CDR2: SGHTA and FQGNSA. The CDR3 loop spans 16 amino acids. The chain's CDR3 is CASSPPRGGVQETQYF. CDR3 coding DNA: TGTGCCAGCAGCCCACCCCGAGGGGGGGTCCAAGAGACCCAGTACTTC.

The chain employs TRBV4-3 and TRBJ2-1; TRBD2 aligns across 10 bases. V shed 1 base, J shed 5 bases, and the junction held 5 bases outside the gene matches. Germline V gene data show CDR1 as LGHNA and CDR2 as YSLEER. The CDR3 has 16 residues. The CDR3 region is CASSQVLAGENNEQFF. Here the CDR3 DNA reads TGCGCCAGCAGCCAAGTTCTAGCGGGGGAAAACAATGAGCAGTTCTTC.